This is a list of T cell receptor beta chains from one sample in a study of blood T cell repertoires in COVID-19. The protocol was immunoSEQ multiplex PCR, while the TCRdb copy is restricted to in-frame clones and leaves out a portion. Of about 140,000 clones in the sample, 75% to 85% are singletons; the top ten hold more than 4%. The sequencing sample was made of peripheral blood. The receptors were gathered from a woman aged 45-65 years with acute or convalescent COVID-19. Both conserved end residues are part of each CDR3. A D gene is named only where the DNA matches it firmly. Only part of the rows carry a size: once, few, many, or a class if the clone is expanded.

TRBV14	-	-	TRBJ1-2	TGTGCCAGCAGCCAGACAATGATGAGCAATCGCTACACCTTC	CASSQTMMSNRYTF
TRBV28	-	-	TRBJ1-1	TGTGCCAGCAGCATTCGGGTGAACACTGAAGCTTTCTTT	CASSIRVNTEAFF
TRBV19	-	-	TRBJ2-4	TGTGCCAGTAGTAGAGGGTTGGCCAAAAACATTCAGTACTTC	CASSRGLAKNIQYF
TRBV28	-	-	TRBJ1-4	TGTGCCAGCAGCCTAGACAGGACTCAGGGGGAAAAACTGTTTTTT	CASSLDRTQGEKLFF
TRBV7-8	-	-	TRBJ1-1	TGTGCCAGCAGCCGGACAGAGAACACTGAAGCTTTCTTT	CASSRTENTEAFF
TRBV21-1	-	-	TRBJ1-4	TGTGCCAGCAGCCAACCAGGGTTACCGTTTTTT	CASSQPGLPFF
TRBV7-8	-	-	TRBJ1-4	TGTGCCAGCAGCTTAGACGGAGCAACTAATGAAAAACTGTTTTTT	CASSLDGATNEKLFF
TRBV2	-	-	TRBJ2-5	TGTGCCAGCAGTTCGACATTAGTCCAAGAGACCCAGTACTTC	CASSSTLVQETQYF
TRBV27	TRBD1	-	TRBJ2-7	TGTGCCAGCAGTTTATCAGCACAGGGGATCTACGAGCAGTACTTC	CASSLSAQGIYEQYF
TRBV7-3	TRBD2	-	TRBJ2-1	TGTGCCAGCAGCCTCCAAGAAGCGGGGGGGATTCCCCATGAGCAGTTCTTC	CASSLQEAGGIPHEQFF
TRBV6-2/TRBV6-3	TRBD2	-	TRBJ2-1	TGTGCCAGCAGTTACGAAGCGGGGGGCTACAATGAGCAGTTCTTC	CASSYEAGGYNEQFF
TRBV4-3	-	-	TRBJ1-5	TGCGCCAGCAGCCAAGATCCTGTTTCGAATGGGCGGCCCCAGCATTTT	CASSQDPVSNGRPQHF
TRBV9	TRBD2	-	TRBJ2-3	TGTGCCAGCAGCGCGGGGACTAGCGGGGCGGATACGCAGTATTTT	CASSAGTSGADTQYF
TRBV20-1	TRBD1	-	TRBJ2-7	TGCAGTGCAGGGACAGCTACGAGAGGGTACTTC	CSAGTATRGYF
TRBV14	-	-	TRBJ2-1	TGTGCCAGCAGCCGGACTACCCTGGGTAGTGAGCAGTTCTTC	CASSRTTLGSEQFF
TRBV7-3	-	-	TRBJ1-1	TGTGCCAGCAGCCCGACGGCGGGGGCCACTGAAGCTTTCTTT	CASSPTAGATEAFF
TRBV5-4	TRBD2	once	TRBJ2-1	TGTGCCAGCAGCTTGGCCGGGACTAGCGTTTATAATGAGCAGTTCTTC	CASSLAGTSVYNEQFF
TRBV7-9	-	-	TRBJ1-1	TGTGCCAGCAGCTGGACCGGACAGCGCACTGAAGCTTTCTTT	CASSWTGQRTEAFF